These T cell receptor beta chains were read from a single sample in a study of T cell repertoires in cytomegalovirus infection. TCRdb reprocessed the reads via MiXCR and lists one record per CDR3 protein. Of fewer than 200,000 distinct CDR3 sequences listed, 8% to 10% are singletons. Specimen: PBMCs. The receptors come from a human donor in good health (CMV status not recorded). Some clones in this sample may be carry-over from other donors' samples. CDR3s include the opening cysteine and the closing phenylalanine or tryptophan. The order of the fields is V gene, clone size, D gene, J gene, CDR3 protein, CDR3 DNA. A D gene is named only where the DNA matches it firmly. Clone size appears in some rows only: once, few, many, or a class for an expanded clone.

V: TRBV28
size: many
D: .
J: TRBJ2-1
CDR3: CASSRLRRAAFTYNEQFF
DNA: TGTGCCAGCAGCCGGCTCCGGCGGGCCGCTTTTACCTACAATGAGCAGTTCTTC

V: TRBV7-2
size: many
D: .
J: TRBJ1-5
CDR3: CASSKNRDSNQPQHF
DNA: TGTGCCAGCAGCAAAAACAGAGATAGCAATCAGCCCCAGCATTTT

V: TRBV6-5
size: many
D: .
J: TRBJ1-2
CDR3: CASRRFSWRRDYGYTF
DNA: TGTGCCAGCAGGCGCTTTAGTTGGAGGAGAGACTATGGCTACACCTTC

V: TRBV7-2
size: many
D: .
J: TRBJ2-1
CDR3: CASSSSGQQFF
DNA: TGTGCCAGCAGCTCAAGTGGACAGCAGTTCTTC

V: TRBV2
size: few
D: TRBD1
J: TRBJ2-5
CDR3: CASRGTGGETQYF
DNA: TGTGCCAGCAGAGGGACAGGGGGGGAGACCCAGTACTTC

V: TRBV29-1
size: few
D: .
J: TRBJ1-2
CDR3: CSVDRNYGYTF
DNA: TGCAGCGTTGATAGGAATTATGGCTACACCTTC

V: TRBV7-2
size: many
D: .
J: TRBJ1-5
CDR3: CASSLASGSGQPQHF
DNA: TGTGCCAGCAGCTTAGCGTCGGGATCCGGTCAGCCCCAGCATTTT

V: TRBV19
size: many
D: .
J: TRBJ1-1
CDR3: CASRQWATEAFF
DNA: TGTGCCAGTAGGCAATGGGCCACTGAAGCTTTCTTT

V: TRBV7-2
size: many
D: .
J: TRBJ2-7
CDR3: CASSLDGTRYEQYF
DNA: TGTGCCAGCAGCTTAGACGGGACTCGGTACGAGCAGTACTTC

V: TRBV20-1
size: few
D: .
J: TRBJ1-5
CDR3: CSARSGLGQPQHF
DNA: TGCAGTGCTAGATCAGGGTTGGGTCAGCCCCAGCATTTT

V: TRBV15
size: few
D: TRBD1
J: TRBJ2-7
CDR3: CATSRETGTGTNEQYF
DNA: TGTGCCACCAGCAGGGAAACCGGGACAGGGACCAACGAGCAGTACTTC

V: TRBV10-3
size: many
D: .
J: TRBJ2-1
CDR3: CAISADGSRVYNEQFF
DNA: TGTGCCATCAGTGCCGACGGTAGCCGGGTCTACAATGAGCAGTTCTTC

V: TRBV2
size: few
D: .
J: TRBJ1-3
CDR3: CASPGKGNTIYF
DNA: TGTGCCAGCCCGGGCAAAGGAAACACCATATATTTT

V: TRBV6-2/TRBV6-3
size: many
D: .
J: TRBJ2-5
CDR3: CASSFDVRGTQYF
DNA: TGTGCCAGCAGTTTCGATGTAAGGGGGACCCAGTACTTC

V: TRBV14
size: .
D: TRBD2
J: TRBJ2-1
CDR3: CASSQRLAGMSEQFF
DNA: TGTGCCAGCAGCCAGAGACTAGCGGGCATGAGTGAGCAGTTCTTC

V: TRBV7-2
size: many
D: TRBD2
J: TRBJ2-1
CDR3: CASSLGGTSGSNEQFF
DNA: TGTGCCAGCAGCTTAGGGGGGACTAGCGGGAGCAATGAGCAGTTCTTC

V: TRBV7-9
size: .
D: .
J: TRBJ1-5
CDR3: CAGSLDGAQPQHF
DNA: TGTGCCGGCAGCTTAGATGGGGCTCAGCCCCAGCATTTT

V: TRBV6-2/TRBV6-3
size: many
D: .
J: TRBJ2-5
CDR3: CANGPGTGETQYF
DNA: TGTGCCAACGGCCCGGGGACGGGAGAGACCCAGTACTTC

V: TRBV7-2
size: many
D: .
J: TRBJ2-1
CDR3: CASSYQKGFNEQFF
DNA: TGTGCCAGCAGCTACCAGAAGGGGTTCAACGAGCAGTTCTTC

V: TRBV28
size: many
D: .
J: TRBJ2-1
CDR3: CASSTGAGRLDNEQFF
DNA: TGTGCCAGCAGTACGGGGGCAGGAAGATTAGACAATGAGCAGTTCTTC

V: TRBV5-1
size: few
D: TRBD2
J: TRBJ2-1
CDR3: CASNIGLAGYNEQFF
DNA: TGCGCCAGCAACATCGGACTAGCGGGTTACAATGAGCAGTTCTTC

V: TRBV20-1
size: many
D: .
J: TRBJ2-5
CDR3: CSASPAGETQYF
DNA: TGCAGTGCTAGTCCGGCGGGGGAGACCCAGTACTTC

V: TRBV7-2
size: many
D: TRBD1
J: TRBJ1-2
CDR3: CASSLGGQATNYGYTF
DNA: TGTGCCAGCAGCTTAGGAGGACAGGCTACTAACTATGGCTACACCTTC

V: TRBV6-2/TRBV6-3
size: .
D: TRBD1
J: TRBJ1-5
CDR3: CASTDRAGQPQHF
DNA: TGTGCCAGCACGGACAGGGCGGGTCAGCCCCAGCATTTT

V: TRBV7-2
size: many
D: .
J: TRBJ1-2
CDR3: CASKGSWLEGYTF
DNA: TGTGCCAGCAAAGGTAGTTGGCTTGAGGGCTACACCTTC

V: TRBV15
size: .
D: .
J: TRBJ1-3
CDR3: CATSRDHGEGPSGNTIYF
DNA: TGTGCCACCAGCAGAGATCATGGGGAGGGGCCATCTGGAAACACCATATATTTT

V: TRBV6-5
size: few
D: TRBD1
J: TRBJ1-5
CDR3: CASSSTTGDNQPQHF
DNA: TGTGCCAGCAGTAGCACGACAGGGGACAATCAGCCCCAGCATTTT

V: TRBV28
size: .
D: .
J: TRBJ2-4
CDR3: CASSQARERIQYF
DNA: TGTGCCAGCAGTCAAGCAAGGGAGCGGATTCAGTACTTC

V: TRBV4-3
size: many
D: .
J: TRBJ1-2
CDR3: CASSPGLVGVWASDGYTF
DNA: TGCGCCAGCAGCCCAGGTCTTGTTGGGGTTTGGGCATCGGATGGCTACACCTTC

V: TRBV24-1
size: many
D: .
J: TRBJ2-7
CDR3: CATSDSGRSSYEQYF
DNA: TGTGCCACCAGTGATTCCGGCAGGAGCTCCTACGAGCAGTACTTC

V: TRBV12-3/TRBV12-4
size: many
D: .
J: TRBJ2-1
CDR3: CASSLSLRGLSYNEQFF
DNA: TGTGCCAGCAGTTTATCTTTGAGGGGACTTTCCTACAATGAGCAGTTCTTC

V: TRBV7-9
size: .
D: TRBD1
J: TRBJ1-2
CDR3: CASSSRTGGGNYGYTF
DNA: TGTGCCAGCAGCTCCCGGACAGGGGGCGGAAACTATGGCTACACCTTC

V: TRBV28
size: once
D: TRBD1
J: TRBJ1-2
CDR3: CASSSGTGESHYGYTF
DNA: TGTGCCAGCAGTTCCGGGACAGGGGAGTCTCACTATGGCTACACCTTC

V: TRBV24-1
size: many
D: .
J: TRBJ1-1
CDR3: CATSDTQGNTEAFF
DNA: TGTGCCACCAGTGATACCCAGGGAAACACTGAAGCTTTCTTT

V: TRBV28
size: few
D: TRBD1
J: TRBJ1-2
CDR3: CASSSRQGSRYGYTF
DNA: TGTGCCAGCAGTTCCCGACAGGGAAGCCGCTATGGCTACACCTTC

V: TRBV15
size: few
D: TRBD2
J: TRBJ2-1
CDR3: CATSRRTSGLYNEQFF
DNA: TGTGCCACCAGCCGACGGACTAGCGGGCTTTACAATGAGCAGTTCTTC

V: TRBV28
size: few
D: .
J: TRBJ1-5
CDR3: CASSLSGQALSNQPQHF
DNA: TGTGCCAGCAGTTTATCTGGGCAGGCATTAAGCAATCAGCCCCAGCATTTT

V: TRBV7-2
size: .
D: TRBD2
J: TRBJ2-3
CDR3: CASSLLSGGIRPHTDTQYF
DNA: TGTGCCAGCAGCTTACTTAGCGGGGGGATCCGACCCCACACAGATACGCAGTATTTT

V: TRBV7-2
size: many
D: .
J: TRBJ1-1
CDR3: CASSFTRVNTEAFF
DNA: TGTGCCAGCAGCTTCACCAGGGTGAACACTGAAGCTTTCTTT

V: TRBV27
size: once
D: TRBD2
J: TRBJ2-1
CDR3: CASSTAGLAGPSSYNEQFF
DNA: TGTGCCAGCAGTACCGCGGGACTAGCGGGACCTAGCTCCTACAATGAGCAGTTCTTC

V: TRBV18
size: many
D: TRBD1
J: TRBJ2-6
CDR3: CASSLLGGQTHSGANVLTF
DNA: TGTGCCAGCTCACTCTTAGGGGGACAGACCCACTCTGGGGCCAACGTCCTGACTTTC

V: TRBV7-2
size: many
D: .
J: TRBJ1-6
CDR3: CASSLGQGHNSPLHF
DNA: TGTGCCAGCAGCTTGGGGCAGGGTCATAATTCACCCCTCCACTTT

V: TRBV2
size: .
D: .
J: TRBJ1-5
CDR3: CASSEGAGRSKHSNQPQHF
DNA: TGTGCCAGCAGTGAAGGGGCGGGGAGGTCCAAACATAGCAATCAGCCCCAGCATTTT

V: TRBV7-2
size: many
D: .
J: TRBJ2-1
CDR3: CASHRSYNEQFF
DNA: TGTGCCAGCCATCGGTCGTACAATGAGCAGTTCTTC

V: TRBV7-2
size: many
D: TRBD2
J: TRBJ2-1
CDR3: CASSLGGLGLATYNEQFF
DNA: TGTGCCAGCAGCTTAGGGGGTTTGGGACTAGCCACCTACAATGAGCAGTTCTTC

V: TRBV6-1
size: many
D: .
J: TRBJ2-5
CDR3: CASSQGAGQETQYF
DNA: TGTGCCAGCAGTCAAGGGGCAGGGCAAGAGACCCAGTACTTC

V: TRBV7-6
size: many
D: .
J: TRBJ2-5
CDR3: CASSPQGSAQETQYF
DNA: TGTGCCAGCAGTCCTCAGGGGAGCGCCCAAGAGACCCAGTACTTC

V: TRBV29-1
size: .
D: .
J: TRBJ1-5
CDR3: CSVVKGPDQPQHF
DNA: TGCAGCGTTGTAAAAGGACCGGATCAGCCCCAGCATTTT

V: TRBV4-3
size: many
D: TRBD2
J: TRBJ2-7
CDR3: CASSQDASGRVQYF
DNA: TGCGCCAGCAGCCAAGATGCTAGCGGGAGAGTGCAGTACTTC

V: TRBV2
size: many
D: TRBD1
J: TRBJ1-2
CDR3: CASSDIDRGNPNYGYTF
DNA: TGTGCCAGCAGTGATATCGACAGGGGGAATCCTAACTATGGCTACACCTTC

V: TRBV7-9
size: few
D: .
J: TRBJ1-6
CDR3: CAATTGGNSPLHF
DNA: TGTGCCGCCACGACGGGGGGTAATTCACCCCTCCACTTT

V: TRBV20-1
size: .
D: TRBD2
J: TRBJ2-7
CDR3: CSGSTSVIYEQYF
DNA: TGCAGTGGTTCGACTAGCGTTATCTACGAGCAGTACTTC

V: TRBV7-8
size: many
D: .
J: TRBJ1-1
CDR3: CASSYEQGYTEAFF
DNA: TGTGCCAGCAGTTACGAACAGGGTTACACTGAAGCTTTCTTT

V: TRBV7-3
size: many
D: .
J: TRBJ2-3
CDR3: CASSRDNPTDTQYF
DNA: TGTGCCAGCAGCCGGGACAACCCCACAGATACGCAGTATTTT

V: TRBV7-2
size: many
D: .
J: TRBJ2-3
CDR3: CASSLGPTRGGDTQYF
DNA: TGTGCCAGCAGCTTGGGACCGACTAGGGGGGGGGATACGCAGTATTTT

V: TRBV7-9
size: many
D: .
J: TRBJ2-5
CDR3: CASSLMLGGAETQYF
DNA: TGTGCCAGCAGCTTAATGTTGGGGGGCGCAGAGACCCAGTACTTC